This is a list of T cell receptor beta chains from one sample in a study of cytomegalovirus exposure and HLA in healthy donors. Sequenced by immunoSEQ multiplex PCR; TCRdb stores in-frame clones only, minus some. The sample lists about 110,000 clones, 65% to 80% occurring once. Sequenced material: PBMCs. Source of these receptors: a woman aged 40-49 years in good health and CMV-seronegative. Both conserved end residues are part of each CDR3. D genes are given only for firm matches. Size values are once, few and many counts, or a class for expanded clones, and some rows have none.

j_gene: TRBJ2-2; v_gene: TRBV5-1; len: 16; d_gene: TRBD2; abundance: few; CDR3aa: CASSLIGGDNTGELFF; CDR3nt: TGCGCCAGCAGCTTGATCGGGGGGGATAACACCGGGGAGCTGTTTTTT
j_gene: TRBJ1-1; v_gene: TRBV5-1; len: 14; d_gene: TRBD1; abundance: NA; CDR3aa: CASSGTGVPTEAFF; CDR3nt: TGCGCCAGCAGCGGCACAGGGGTTCCCACTGAAGCTTTCTTT
j_gene: TRBJ2-1; v_gene: TRBV7-7; len: 15; d_gene: TRBD2; abundance: NA; CDR3aa: CASSPGTSGHNEQFF; CDR3nt: TGTGCCAGCAGCCCCGGGACTAGCGGGCACAATGAGCAGTTCTTC
j_gene: TRBJ1-3; v_gene: TRBV27; len: 15; d_gene: TRBD1; abundance: NA; CDR3aa: CASSLSTGNGNTIYF; CDR3nt: TGTGCCAGCAGTTTATCGACAGGGAATGGAAACACCATATATTTT
j_gene: TRBJ1-5; v_gene: TRBV6-6; len: 16; d_gene: NA; abundance: NA; CDR3aa: CASSSDRQLGNQPQHF; CDR3nt: TGTGCCAGCAGCTCCGACAGACAACTGGGCAATCAGCCCCAGCATTTT
j_gene: TRBJ2-1; v_gene: TRBV19; len: 17; d_gene: TRBD2; abundance: NA; CDR3aa: CASSSLIRDYIYNEQFF; CDR3nt: TGTGCCAGTAGTAGCCTAATTCGGGACTACATTTACAATGAGCAGTTCTTC
j_gene: TRBJ2-7; v_gene: TRBV7-2; len: 15; d_gene: NA; abundance: NA; CDR3aa: CASSLQGGGVYEQYF; CDR3nt: TGTGCCAGCAGCTTGCAGGGGGGAGGAGTCTACGAGCAGTACTTC
j_gene: TRBJ2-3; v_gene: TRBV7-8; len: 15; d_gene: TRBD1; abundance: NA; CDR3aa: CASSLLGQGLDTQYF; CDR3nt: TGTGCCAGCAGCTTACTGGGACAGGGCTTAGATACGCAGTATTTT
j_gene: TRBJ2-1; v_gene: TRBV20-1; len: 11; d_gene: NA; abundance: NA; CDR3aa: CSATLDPEQFF; CDR3nt: TGCAGTGCTACACTAGATCCTGAGCAGTTCTTC
j_gene: TRBJ1-3; v_gene: TRBV9; len: 14; d_gene: NA; abundance: once; CDR3aa: CASSRRGDGNTIYF; CDR3nt: TGTGCCAGCAGCCGGAGGGGAGACGGAAACACCATATATTTT
j_gene: TRBJ1-1; v_gene: TRBV28; len: 12; d_gene: TRBD1; abundance: NA; CDR3aa: CASSDRGAAAFF; CDR3nt: TGTGCCAGCAGTGACAGGGGCGCTGCTGCTTTCTTT
j_gene: TRBJ2-7; v_gene: TRBV28; len: 13; d_gene: NA; abundance: NA; CDR3aa: CASSTRGADEQYF; CDR3nt: TGTGCCAGCAGTACCAGGGGGGCGGACGAGCAGTACTTC
j_gene: TRBJ1-5; v_gene: TRBV19; len: 17; d_gene: TRBD1; abundance: NA; CDR3aa: CASHRTGNQYSNQPQHF; CDR3nt: TGTGCCAGCCACCGGACAGGCAATCAATATAGCAATCAGCCCCAGCATTTT
j_gene: TRBJ2-3; v_gene: TRBV18; len: 11; d_gene: NA; abundance: NA; CDR3aa: CASSLDRGEYF; CDR3nt: TGTGCCAGCTCACTAGACCGCGGAGAGTATTTT
j_gene: TRBJ2-1; v_gene: TRBV5-1; len: 14; d_gene: NA; abundance: NA; CDR3aa: CASGGARGDNEQFF; CDR3nt: TGCGCCAGCGGGGGGGCCCGAGGGGACAATGAGCAGTTCTTC
j_gene: TRBJ2-6; v_gene: TRBV19; len: 15; d_gene: NA; abundance: NA; CDR3aa: CASSKYSPGANVLTF; CDR3nt: TGTGCCAGTAGTAAATACAGCCCAGGAGCCAACGTCCTGACTTTC
j_gene: TRBJ1-4; v_gene: TRBV28; len: 13; d_gene: TRBD1; abundance: NA; CDR3aa: CASSSQGARKLFF; CDR3nt: TGTGCCAGCAGTTCCCAGGGGGCGCGGAAACTGTTTTTT
j_gene: TRBJ2-5; v_gene: TRBV7-2; len: 15; d_gene: TRBD2; abundance: NA; CDR3aa: CASSPQRGWGETQYF; CDR3nt: TGTGCCAGCAGCCCCCAGCGGGGGTGGGGAGAGACCCAGTACTTC
j_gene: TRBJ2-3; v_gene: TRBV9; len: 15; d_gene: NA; abundance: once; CDR3aa: CASSVVGEVTDTQYF; CDR3nt: TGTGCCAGCAGCGTAGTGGGGGAGGTCACAGATACGCAGTATTTT
j_gene: TRBJ2-1; v_gene: TRBV5-1; len: 15; d_gene: TRBD2; abundance: NA; CDR3aa: CASRNLAGAPGEQFF; CDR3nt: TGCGCCAGCAGGAATCTAGCGGGAGCCCCCGGTGAGCAGTTCTTC
j_gene: TRBJ2-3; v_gene: TRBV27; len: 16; d_gene: TRBD2; abundance: once; CDR3aa: CASSWTSGGETDTQYF; CDR3nt: TGTGCCAGCAGTTGGACTAGCGGGGGGGAGACAGATACGCAGTATTTT
j_gene: TRBJ2-1; v_gene: TRBV5-1; len: 16; d_gene: TRBD2; abundance: NA; CDR3aa: CASSVGWASGRTEQFF; CDR3nt: TGCGCCAGCAGCGTTGGGTGGGCTAGCGGGAGGACGGAGCAGTTCTTC
j_gene: TRBJ1-1; v_gene: TRBV5-1; len: 15; d_gene: TRBD1; abundance: NA; CDR3aa: CASSLSLQGKNGAFF; CDR3nt: TGCGCCAGCAGCTTGAGTTTACAGGGGAAAAATGGGGCTTTCTTT
j_gene: TRBJ2-7; v_gene: TRBV15; len: 14; d_gene: NA; abundance: NA; CDR3aa: CATSSYRQVGEQYF; CDR3nt: TGTGCCACCAGCAGCTATAGACAGGTGGGCGAGCAGTACTTC
j_gene: TRBJ1-1; v_gene: TRBV29-1; len: 14; d_gene: TRBD1; abundance: NA; CDR3aa: CSVGGTGFSTEAFF; CDR3nt: TGCAGCGTTGGAGGGACAGGGTTTTCCACTGAAGCTTTCTTT
j_gene: TRBJ1-1; v_gene: TRBV6-5; len: 14; d_gene: NA; abundance: NA; CDR3aa: CASSYSKAGREAFF; CDR3nt: TGTGCCAGCAGTTACTCGAAAGCAGGGCGTGAAGCTTTCTTT
j_gene: TRBJ2-7; v_gene: TRBV15; len: 15; d_gene: TRBD1; abundance: NA; CDR3aa: CATSRGPGGSYEQYF; CDR3nt: TGTGCCACCAGCAGAGGACCAGGGGGCTCCTACGAGCAGTACTTC
j_gene: TRBJ2-1; v_gene: TRBV15; len: 15; d_gene: NA; abundance: NA; CDR3aa: CATSRAYRAGNEQFF; CDR3nt: TGTGCCACCAGCAGAGCCTACAGGGCGGGCAATGAGCAGTTCTTC
j_gene: TRBJ1-1; v_gene: TRBV5-6; len: 13; d_gene: TRBD1; abundance: NA; CDR3aa: CASNTGGKAEAFF; CDR3nt: TGTGCCAGCAACACAGGGGGCAAGGCTGAAGCTTTCTTT
j_gene: TRBJ2-1; v_gene: TRBV7-9; len: 17; d_gene: TRBD1; abundance: NA; CDR3aa: CASIQAGGGSSYNEQFF; CDR3nt: TGTGCCAGCATCCAGGCAGGGGGCGGAAGCTCCTACAATGAGCAGTTCTTC
j_gene: TRBJ1-4; v_gene: TRBV5-6; len: 13; d_gene: NA; abundance: NA; CDR3aa: CASSLDGEEKLFF; CDR3nt: TGTGCCAGCAGCTTGGATGGGGAGGAAAAACTGTTTTTT
j_gene: TRBJ2-1; v_gene: TRBV11-2; len: 15; d_gene: TRBD2; abundance: NA; CDR3aa: CASSPSGSFDNEQFF; CDR3nt: TGTGCCAGCAGCCCTAGCGGGAGTTTCGACAATGAGCAGTTCTTC
j_gene: TRBJ2-2; v_gene: TRBV11-3; len: 15; d_gene: NA; abundance: NA; CDR3aa: CASSLAGAVTGELFF; CDR3nt: TGTGCCAGCAGCTTAGCAGGGGCTGTCACCGGGGAGCTGTTTTTT
j_gene: TRBJ1-1; v_gene: TRBV5-1; len: 15; d_gene: NA; abundance: few; CDR3aa: CASSLVIRENTEAFF; CDR3nt: TGCGCCAGCAGCTTGGTGATACGGGAGAACACTGAAGCTTTCTTT
j_gene: TRBJ2-7; v_gene: TRBV28; len: 15; d_gene: TRBD2; abundance: NA; CDR3aa: CASSSGLAGGYEQYF; CDR3nt: TGTGCCAGCAGCTCGGGACTAGCGGGAGGATACGAGCAGTACTTC
j_gene: TRBJ2-3; v_gene: TRBV4-1; len: 15; d_gene: NA; abundance: NA; CDR3aa: CASSQLAAGTDTQYF; CDR3nt: TGCGCCAGCAGCCAGCTAGCTGCGGGCACAGATACGCAGTATTTT
j_gene: TRBJ2-1; v_gene: TRBV5-6; len: 13; d_gene: NA; abundance: NA; CDR3aa: CASSLTPYNEQFF; CDR3nt: TGTGCCAGCAGCTTAACTCCCTACAATGAGCAGTTCTTC